Following are 5 T cell receptor beta chains from one sample sequenced in a study of monozygotic twins with inflammatory bowel disease. TCRdb re-called the 5' RACE reads and shows each CDR3 protein once, DNA omitted. The data include about 110,000 distinct CDR3 sequences; the top ten clones carry roughly an eighth. Source material: blood. These receptors all stem from a human donor with ulcerative colitis or Crohn's disease, or a healthy co-twin of an affected twin (not recorded which).

This rearrangement joins TRBV7-3 to TRBJ2-2; TCRdb's D gene call, TRBD1, goes unchecked for lack of DNA. CDR1 SGHTA and CDR2 FQGTGA come from the germline V gene. The CDR3 length is 15 residues. CDR3 protein: CASSSSGDRTGELFF.

The V gene is TRBV11-2, the J gene TRBJ1-4. This CDR3 is 14 amino acids long. CDR1 and CDR2 from the germline V gene are SGHAT and FQNNGV. CDR3 amino acids: CASSLAGGGEKLFF. Looking up the rest from reference TRBV11-2 and TRBJ1-4 gives the full variable domain: EAGVAQSPRYKIIEKRQSVAFWCNPISGHATLYWYQQILGQGPKLLIQFQNNGVVDDSQLPKDRFSAERLKGVDSTLKIQPAKLEDSAVYLCASSLAGGGEKLFFGSGTQLSVL.

This chain joins TRBV28 and TRBJ2-6; TCRdb lists TRBD1, though no DNA is available to test this call. CDR1 and CDR2 from the germline V gene are MDHEN and SYDVKM. CDR3 length equals 15 residues. The CDR3 protein is CASNIREAGANVLTF.

The chain couples TRBV4-1 to TRBJ1-1. This CDR3 contains 14 residues. The germline CDR1 and CDR2 sequences are MGHRA and YSYEKL. The CDR3 reads CASSRTAQGAEAFF.

V is TRBV11-2 and J is TRBJ2-2. The germline gives CDR1 SGHAT, CDR2 FQNNGV. There are 13 residues in the CDR3. CDR3 loop: CASSRLVGGELFF.